This T cell receptor beta chain was identified in a study of post-analysis software for immune sequencing data. General study results and limits: In patients, TRBV5-6, TRBV5-1 and TRBV20-1 belonged to five TRBV segments found more frequently than in controls. Multiple sclerosis patients had significantly lower normalized Chao1 diversity than controls.

In this sample, this clonotype turned up once. No antigen is known for it. Unique molecular identifiers had been added to the TCR beta cDNA libraries. Each batch of about 1 to 11 million T cells produced 500,000 to 550,000 cDNA molecules. TCRdb passed the PCR reads through MiXCR, listing each CDR3 protein once. The table has over 700,000 distinct CDR3 sequences, less than 35% seen once; the top ten hold roughly 0.54%. Trimming took off 0 bases at V and 10 bases at J, with 7 bases between the two ends. This CDR3 is built from 12 residues. In germline, CDR1 is SEHNR, CDR2 FQNEAQ (reference sequence). The V gene is TRBV7-9, the J gene TRBJ2-1; D remains ambiguous. The source is a girl aged 5 to 17 with multiple sclerosis. The sequencing input was blood. For the CDR3, the DNA is TGTGCCAGCAGCTTAGCCTCGCGGGAGCAGTTCTTC. Protein: CASSLASREQFF.